The table lists the clone carrying this T cell receptor beta chain with many counts. The antigen remains undetermined. Construction of the TCRbeta library involved unique molecular identifiers. TCRdb called the PCR reads again in MiXCR, with one record for every CDR3 protein. The repertoire includes about 170,000 distinct CDR3 sequences, roughly 11% of them detected once, and less than 15% sits in the top ten. The germline CDR1 and CDR2 sequences are LGHDT and YNNKEL (reference sequence). This CDR3 comprises 14 residues. Between the trimmed V and J ends, which lost 4 bases and 2 bases, there was a span of 12 bases. The data were taken from a study of T-cell reconstitution after alpha-beta-depleted transplantation in children. General study results and limits: Most T-cell counts and diversity one year after the transplant came from T cells that were newly produced.

This TCR came from a boy under 10 years old with acute myeloid leukemia, due to receive a stem cell transplant. The specimen was PBMCs, collected before TCRalphabeta/CD19-depleted stem cell transplant. The chain employs TRBV3-1 and TRBJ2-7; possibly TRBD1 for D (5 bases). CDR3 nucleotides: TGTGCCAGCAGCCGGGGCGGATTAGCCTACGAGCAGTACTTC. Its translation: CASSRGGLAYEQYF.